This entry lists 10 T cell receptor beta chains sequenced from one sample in a study of cytomegalovirus exposure and HLA in healthy donors (dated by TCRdb to 2016 to 2017). The library relied on the immunoSEQ multiplex PCR assay. A mixture of 60 forward primers for TCR Vbeta segments and 13 reverse primers for TCR Jbeta segments was used in the multiplex PCR. As stored in TCRdb, this immuneACCESS dataset retains in-frame rearrangements with V and J assigned. A fraction of the clones does not appear; measured against another copy, unresolved V genes explain less than half of the discrepancy, and the remainder lacks a known reason. The sample table contains 110,000 or so clones; only one count was recorded for 70% to 90% of them. Around 2% of the sample rests with the top ten. Source material: PBMCs. These receptors came from a man in his forties in good health and CMV-seronegative.

This chain connects TRBV6-5 to TRBJ1-5; the D is unclear. CDR3 length: 11 amino acids. CDR1 MNHEY and CDR2 SVGAGI come from the germline V gene. Trimming shortened V by 9 bases and J by 4 bases, and 7 bases separated the two germline ends. In DNA form, the CDR3 reads TGTGCCAGTGGAGAAAATCAGCCCCAGCATTTT. Its protein product is CASGENQPQHF.

This chain uses TRBV5-5 with TRBJ2-3; 8 bases map to TRBD1. Germline trimming cut 6 bases from V and 6 bases from J; bases unmatched to any gene: 12. The CDR3 sequence is 15 residues long. In germline, CDR1 is SGHKS, CDR2 YYEKEE (reference sequence). The CDR3 coding sequence is TGTGCCAGCACTCCCCTCAGGGGGCTTCTGGATACGCAGTATTTT. Translating it yields CASTPLRGLLDTQYF.

V is TRBV25-1 and J is TRBJ2-2, with a possible D match to TRBD2 (6 bases). The germline V and J ends were trimmed by 1 base and 6 bases, with 9 bases remaining between them. Per the germline V gene, CDR1 is MGHDK and CDR2 is SYGVNS. The CDR3 has 14 amino acids. Here the CDR3 reads CASSESPGAGELFF. CDR3 DNA: TGTGCCAGCAGTGAATCCCCGGGGGCCGGGGAGCTGTTTTTT.

This chain connects TRBV9 to TRBJ1-1; TRBD1 matches 7 bases. CDR1 is SGDLS, CDR2 YYNGEE, per germline. The CDR3 length is 17 residues. The trim removed 3 bases at V and 3 bases at J, leaving 14 bases unmatched. The CDR3 here is CASSANLYRQGDTEAFF. CDR3 sequence (DNA): TGTGCCAGCAGCGCAAATTTATACCGACAGGGTGACACTGAAGCTTTCTTT.

This chain links TRBV7-3 with TRBJ2-3; 16 nucleotides line up with TRBD2. Germline V gene data show CDR1 as SGHTA and CDR2 as FQGTGA. CDR3 length: 15 amino acids. V lost 5 bases and J lost 11; bases outside the gene matches: 7. CDR3 loop: CASSPGLAGGYGQYF. CDR3 nucleotide sequence: TGTGCCAGCAGCCCGGGACTAGCGGGAGGGTACGGGCAGTATTTT.

The J gene is TRBJ1-2, the V gene TRBV14; the D gene is possibly TRBD1 (5 bases). The germline CDR1 and CDR2 sequences are SGHDN and FVKESK. Trimming pared 2 bases from V and 6 bases from J, leaving 7 bases between. This CDR3 is 12 amino acids long. CDR3 protein: CASSQQGHGYTF. The CDR3 nucleotides read TGTGCCAGCAGCCAACAGGGTCATGGCTACACCTTC. Full variable domain (missing parts from reference TRBV14 and TRBJ1-2): EAGVTQFPSHSVIEKGQTVTLRCDPISGHDNLYWYRRVMGKEIKFLLHFVKESKQDESGMPNNRFLAERTGGTYSTLKVQPAELEDSGVYFCASSQQGHGYTFGSGTRLTVV.

The rearrangement joins TRBV28 to TRBJ2-1; 9 bases are shared with TRBD2. CDR3 size: 15 residues. CDR1 and CDR2 (germline): MDHEN, SYDVKM. V lost 1 base and J lost 4; bases outside the gene matches: 2. CDR3 nucleotide sequence: TGTGCCAGCAGTTTATTTGGACTAGCGTACAATGAGCAGTTCTTC. Translated: CASSLFGLAYNEQFF. Using reference TRBV28 and TRBJ2-1 for the parts outside the CDR3, the full variable domain is DVKVTQSSRYLVKRTGEKVFLECVQDMDHENMFWYRQDPGLGLRLIYFSYDVKMKEKGDIPEGYSVSREKKERFSLILESASTNQTSMYLCASSLFGLAYNEQFFGPGTRLTVL.

The CDR3 loop reads CASSLWLAGADEQFF. In DNA, the CDR3 is TGTGCCAGCAGCTTATGGTTAGCGGGAGCTGATGAGCAGTTCTTC. The chain joins TRBV7-9 to TRBJ2-1; 9 positions match TRBD2. CDR3 size: 15 residues. V lost 2 bases and J lost 8; bases outside the gene matches: 7. The germline CDR1 and CDR2 sequences are SEHNR and FQNEAQ (reference sequence). Using reference TRBV7-9 and TRBJ2-1 for the parts outside the CDR3, the full variable domain is DTGVSQNPRHKITKRGQNVTFRCDPISEHNRLYWYRQTLGQGPEFLTYFQNEAQLEKSRLLSDRFSAERPKGSFSTLEIQRTEQGDSAMYLCASSLWLAGADEQFFGPGTRLTVL.

The J gene is TRBJ2-7, the V gene TRBV7-2; 7 positions match TRBD1. This CDR3 is 13 amino acids long. V was clipped by 10 bases and J by 3 bases; unmatched bases: 9. Germline values: CDR1 SGHTA, CDR2 FQGNSA. This chain's CDR3 is CATRTGVGYEQYF. Written as DNA, the CDR3 is TGTGCCACCAGAACAGGGGTGGGCTACGAGCAGTACTTC.

This clone was observed a few times. The DNA of the CDR3 is TGTGCCAGCAGCGGGGGGCTTACGGATACGCAGTATTTT. Protein: CASSGGLTDTQYF. The chain has TRBV9 and TRBJ2-3; TRBD1 might be the D (6 bases). There are 13 residues in the CDR3. Looked up from germline, CDR1 is SGDLS and CDR2 is YYNGEE. Trimming pared 3 bases from V and 6 bases from J, leaving 11 bases between. Full variable domain (rest looked up from reference TRBV9 and TRBJ2-3): DSGVTQTPKHLITATGQRVTLRCSPRSGDLSVYWYQQSLDQGLQFLIQYYNGEERAKGNILERFSAQQFPDLHSELNLSSLELGDSALYFCASSGGLTDTQYFGPGTRLTVL.